This T cell receptor beta chain was documented in a study of shared clonotypes between healthy human individuals (dated by TCRdb to about 2020). With respect to the entire study: The cohort included three men and a couple of women between 18 and 49 years of age. For each donor, CD4 naive and CD4 memory were each run on three plates, CD8 naive on two plates, and CD8 memory on one plate. To estimate repertoire size and how much clonotype sharing occurs between individuals, the study deeply sequenced the blood TCR repertoires of about five healthy adults. Different laboratories and diverse techniques were used to prepare libraries and sequence TCR repertoires, to increase sequencing depth and limit assay-specific biases. Each donor's leukapheresis produced roughly between roughly 0.85 and 10 billion PBMCs.

Details on this clone: Its antigen remains undetermined. Base qualities are not recorded, but no much larger clone differs from it by a single base.

The CDR3 sequence holds 13 residues, the cysteine and phenylalanine included. Only the CDR3 DNA stays, 39 bases, in frame from base 1. The germline V gene specifies SGHNT as CDR1 and YENEEA as CDR2. V and J are trimmed by 5 bases and 5 bases, and the gene matches miss 3 bases of the junction. CD8 naive samples were obtained by positive selection for CCR7 among CD45RO-negative cells, yielding a CD45RA+CCR7+ population from which TemRA cells were excluded. Healthy HIV-negative adults with no recently reported acute infections or vaccinations were included as donors. Every donor was a Caucasian adult living in Nashville, Tennessee, USA. Blood was obtained by leukapheresis, after which PBMCs were separated by Ficoll-Histopaque density gradient centrifugation and cryopreserved in liquid nitrogen vapor phase. Purity and quantity of every magnetically sorted T cell population were checked by analytical flow cytometry. Genomic DNA was isolated from every sorted fraction and measured by UV absorbance on a Nanodrop 2000c.

What the authors observed across the whole study: About 4.5% of naive CD4, 3.5% of naive CD8, roughly 2.4% of memory CD4, and approximately 0.4% of memory CD8 clonotypes were shared across several donors. Clonotypes shared by all four sorted-subset donors showed higher generation probabilities than non-shared clonotypes. Naive subsets generally had larger estimated clonotype richness than memory subsets did. Based on pairwise subsampling, the degree of clonotype sharing among donors was expected to be affected by sequencing depth. Rarefaction of sorted-subset datasets indicated incomplete sequencing despite the large sequencing depth. Because the study included only a small number of donors, the genetic and exposure-history diversity represented was limited. Only blood was sampled, and tissue TCR repertoires likely differ from those in blood.

Using the deep immunoSEQ assay, multiplex PCR amplified TCR CDR3 regions from genomic DNA. Extracted genomic DNA from each cell subset was spread evenly across all wells of several immunoSEQ 96-well plates, with each plate serving as a replicate. For sorted subsets, each replicate PCR was loaded with approximately 190 ng genomic DNA, equivalent to 25,000 to 35,000 T cell genomes. Purified libraries were measured with a Qubit 3.0 fluorometer, size-checked on a Bioanalyzer 2100, and measured again with the KAPA Library Quantification kit. Every immunoSEQ 96-well plate was sequenced on a dedicated single-read 150-cycle Illumina NextSeq 550 flow cell. In the original analysis: Because the immunoSEQ output held only junctional sequences and lacked quality scores, the filtering could not match the filtering applied to full-length reads. Sequences were annotated with PyIR, a Python wrapper for IgBLAST v1.9, using IMGT germline references to assign V/J genes and CDR3. Any read was removed if the V/J assignment was weak (E-value above 1e-6), the CDR3 was missing, or the read contained stop codons, out-of-frame junctions, or ambiguous translated residues. V3J clonotypes were defined as sequences sharing an identical inferred V gene, J gene, and CDR3 amino acid sequence. The percentage overlap between two repertoires was calculated by dividing the number of shared unique clonotypes by the size of the smaller repertoire. RTK rarefaction, the Chao1 estimator, and Recon v2.1 estimates of unobserved clonotypes were used to assess repertoire richness. Generation probabilities for all TCRbeta clonotypes obtained by the gDNA method from a few donors were computed using OLGA. As stored in TCRdb, this immuneACCESS dataset retains in-frame rearrangements with V and J assigned. A fraction of the clones does not appear; measured against another copy, unresolved V genes explain less than half of the discrepancy, and the remainder lacks a known reason. The V and J calls and clone size were taken over from that table, and D and trimming were inferred from the DNA. Present in this sample are about 2.2 million clones, approximately 94% of which were seen just once. 1.7% of the sample lies in the top ten.

The TCR was taken from a man between 18 and 35 years old in good health. Some clones in this sample may be carry-over from other donors' samples. The chain was built from TRBV11-3 and TRBJ2-1; TRBD2 lines up with 7 middle nucleotides. Sequencing input: naive CD8+ T cells from PBMCs. In the paper's terms, the cell subset or site label means: CD45RA+CCR7+. The CDR3: CASSPTSNNEQFF. DNA sequence: TGTGCCAGCAGCCCGACTAGCAACAATGAGCAGTTCTTC.